What follows is one TCR beta chain and its context. No antigen is known for it. The cells of the mixed lymphocyte reaction underwent an approximately six-day coculture at 37°C. This sample was included in a study of siplizumab effects on memory and regulatory T cells. Study-wide findings and caveats: Naive T cells looked more diverse than memory cells and looked like major alloresponse contributors. Confirmation was lacking for the suppressive function of proliferating Tregs derived from siplizumab cultures.

The protocol was immunoSEQ multiplex PCR, while the TCRdb copy is restricted to in-frame clones and leaves out a portion. This repertoire shows about 7,200 clones, around 33% found once; its top ten account for approximately 15%. CDR3 length: 16 residues. Trimming left V 4 bases short and J 2 bases short, with 16 bases between. Germline CDR1 reads KGHSY; CDR2 reads FQNENV. Sequenced: CFSE-low (dividing) CD8+ T cells sorted from an allogeneic mixed lymphocyte reaction. The genes are TRBV16 and TRBJ2-3, with D possibly called TRBD1 or TRBD2 (5 bases each). This clonotype was obtained from a human donor in good health; the cells came from an allogeneic mixed lymphocyte reaction. The CDR3 DNA reads as TGTGCCAGCAGCCGGCTAGGGGAGAGCTCCACAGATACGCAGTATTTT. It codes for CASSRLGESSTDTQYF.